This entry concerns a single TCR beta chain. Its antigen is unknown. This specimen belongs to a study of cytomegalovirus exposure and HLA in healthy donors. TCRdb keeps only in-frame clones here, not all; method: immunoSEQ multiplex PCR. The sample lists around 300,000 clones, 80% to 90% occurring once. General study points: The finding came from a later analysis; first-cohort TCR clusters tended to co-occur in the approximately 120 validation repertoires. The authors listed 150 to 200 TCR beta chains as cytomegalovirus-associated. Rarity held for most TCR sequences, but there were some public TCRs that occurred in many donors. Cytomegalovirus status was reportedly diagnosed by the classifier with high specificity and sensitivity.

The V and J ends lost 4 bases and 0 bases respectively, with 9 bases between them. The germline V gene encodes CDR1 LNHDA and CDR2 SQIVND (reference sequence). The CDR3 sequence is 14 residues long. This sequence originates from a young woman in good health and CMV-seronegative. Sequenced input: PBMCs. The chain uses TRBV19 and TRBJ1-1, with D maybe TRBD1 (5 bases). CDR3 residues: CASSKGRLNTEAFF. As DNA, the CDR3 is TGTGCCAGTAGTAAGGGGCGGCTGAACACTGAAGCTTTCTTT.